This TCR beta chain was recovered during a study of CD8+ T cells in alopecia areata. The study's findings and limits: Scalp sample sequencing also detects resident alphabeta T cells of normal skin. Clonality in lesional scalp, especially alopecia totalis/universalis, exceeded that of normal scalp. Against the mouse data, patients shared TCRs less clearly, possibly for HLA reasons.

PBMCs provided sorted CD4+ and CD8+ T cells. About this clone: Its antigen is not known.

Germline V gene sequence: CDR1 LNHNV, CDR2 YYDKDF (reference sequence). The CDR3 is 16 amino acids. V was clipped by 1 base and J by 5 bases, with 14 bases between them. RNA extraction and reverse transcription yielded cDNA as sequencing template. Produced via immunoSEQ multiplex PCR; TCRdb's table is partial and in-frame only. This sample has some 180,000 clones, with about 61% found just once. This clonotype was obtained from a human donor in good health. Sequenced: CD8+ T cells sorted from blood. The chain is built from TRBV15 and TRBJ1-4; the D is unclear. The CDR3 here is CATSRASYFTNEKLFF. The CDR3 DNA sequence: TGTGCCACCAGCAGAGCGTCCTATTTTACGAATGAAAAACTGTTTTTT.